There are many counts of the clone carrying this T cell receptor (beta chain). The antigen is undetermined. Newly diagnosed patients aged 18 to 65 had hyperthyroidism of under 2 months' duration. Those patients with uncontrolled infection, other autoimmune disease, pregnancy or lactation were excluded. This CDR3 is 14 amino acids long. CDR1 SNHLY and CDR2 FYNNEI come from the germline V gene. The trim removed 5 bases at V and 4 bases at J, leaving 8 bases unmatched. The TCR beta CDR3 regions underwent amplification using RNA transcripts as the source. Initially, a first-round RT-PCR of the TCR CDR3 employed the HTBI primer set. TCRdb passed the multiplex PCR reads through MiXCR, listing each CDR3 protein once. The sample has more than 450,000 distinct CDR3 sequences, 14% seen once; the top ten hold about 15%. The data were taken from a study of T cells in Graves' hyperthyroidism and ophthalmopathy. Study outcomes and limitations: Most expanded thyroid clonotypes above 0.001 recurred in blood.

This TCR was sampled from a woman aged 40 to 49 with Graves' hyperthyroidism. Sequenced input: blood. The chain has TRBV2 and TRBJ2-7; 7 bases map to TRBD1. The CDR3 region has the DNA TGTGCCAGCAGTTCCATGACAGGGTCTTACGAGCAGTACTTC. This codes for CASSSMTGSYEQYF.